This TCR beta chain comes out of a study of T cell responses to AZD1222 COVID-19 vaccine. Study-level results: The study sampled repertoires only after the peak T cell response. Only a handful of individuals given AZD1222 were seropositive at baseline. With dominance at 160-218 and 743-854, vaccine-associated CD4 TCRs spanned spike.

The CDR3 loop spans 15 amino acids. Per germline, CDR1 SGHTA and CDR2 FQGTGA. Trimming shortened V by 3 bases and J by 1 base, and 11 bases separated the two germline ends. Data came from immunoSEQ multiplex PCR; TCRdb stores just in-frame clones and leaves some out. The profile shows roughly 180,000 clones, about nine tenths of them singletons. Points on this clone: Its target is unknown.

The source is an adult in good health. The chain carries TRBV7-3 and TRBJ2-3; perhaps TRBD1 as D (6 bases). Sequenced here: peripheral blood, sampled on day 0 of AZD1222 vaccination. This chain's CDR3 is CASSLGAGGTDTQYF. In DNA, the CDR3 is TGTGCCAGCAGCTTGGGGGCAGGGGGCACAGATACGCAGTATTTT. Combining the CDR3 with reference TRBV7-3 and TRBJ2-3 gives the whole variable domain GAGVSQTPSNKVTEKGKYVELRCDPISGHTALYWYRQSLGQGPEFLIYFQGTGAADDSGLPNDRFFAVRPEGSVSTLKIQRTERGDSAVYLCASSLGAGGTDTQYFGPGTRLTVL.